The 7 T cell receptor beta chains below come from one sample, sequenced in a study of blood T cell repertoires in COVID-19. Sequenced by immunoSEQ multiplex PCR; TCRdb stores in-frame clones only, minus some. The profile covers approximately 21,000 clones, with 75% to 95% appearing a single time and about 20% taken by the ten largest. Specimen: peripheral blood. Source of these receptors: a human donor in a cohort sampled during active COVID-19.

The chain recombines TRBV19 with TRBJ2-3, with D tentatively TRBD2 (6 bases). V shed 6 bases and J shed 6 bases, with 25 bases lying between them. From germline, CDR1 is LNHDA and CDR2 SQIVND (reference sequence). This CDR3 has 17 residues. CDR3 in amino acids: CASSRNRRDLLRDTQYF. CDR3 in DNA: TGTGCCAGTAGCCGCAACCGGAGGGACCTACTTCGTGATACGCAGTATTTT.

The chain is built from TRBV6-5 and TRBJ2-3; 7 bases fit TRBD1. CDR3 length: 14 amino acids. The V gene's germline CDR1 is MNHEY and CDR2 SVGAGI. The junction had 6 bases not matched to a gene; V was cut back by 6 bases and J by 3 bases. Here the CDR3 reads CASRRQGWTDTQYF. As DNA, the CDR3 is TGTGCCAGCAGAAGACAGGGTTGGACAGATACGCAGTATTTT.

The chain joins TRBV5-6 to TRBJ1-5; 8 nucleotides line up with TRBD1. The V and J ends lost 0 bases and 3 bases, in that order; junction bases with no gene match: 8. The germline CDR1 and CDR2 sequences are SGHDT and YYEEEE. This CDR3 spans 17 amino acids. CDR3 loop: CASSLGTGRALNQPQHF. The CDR3 DNA is TGTGCCAGCAGCTTGGGGACAGGGAGGGCCCTCAATCAGCCCCAGCATTTT.

The count of this clone is one. The chain joins TRBV27 to TRBJ1-1; D is ambiguous. Trimming cost V 4 bases and J 1 base, with 10 bases left between them. Germline CDR1 is MNHEY and CDR2 is SMNVEV (reference sequence). The CDR3 spans 14 residues. The CDR3 here is CASSSEGRNTEAFF. The CDR3 DNA is TGTGCCAGCAGTTCTGAGGGCCGGAACACTGAAGCTTTCTTT.

V usage is TRBV11-1 and J usage is TRBJ1-2; 8 bases are shared with TRBD1. V dropped 0 bases and J dropped 7; count of bases not matched to a gene: 7. The CDR3 loop spans 15 amino acids. Per the germline V gene, CDR1 is SGHAT and CDR2 is FQDESV (reference sequence). CDR3 sequence reads: CASSLALDRGAGYTF. CDR3 in DNA: TGTGCCAGCAGCTTAGCCCTCGACAGGGGCGCTGGCTACACCTTC.

This clone occurred once. The chain has TRBV7-9 and TRBJ2-3; D possibly corresponds to TRBD1 (6 bases). The germline CDR1 and CDR2 sequences are SEHNR and FQNEAQ (reference sequence). Trimming took off 3 bases at V and 3 bases at J, with 10 bases between the two ends. CDR3 length equals 14 residues. The CDR3 spells CASSFDRKTDTQYF. As DNA, the CDR3 is TGTGCCAGCAGCTTTGACAGGAAGACAGATACGCAGTATTTT.

The rearrangement uses TRBV12-3 or TRBV12-4 and TRBJ2-1; TRBD2 matches at 8 bases. Losses at the gene ends were 5 bases for V and 10 bases for J; bases not matched to a gene: 4. This CDR3 is built from 12 residues. CDR3 coding DNA: TGTGCCAGCAGTGCGGGGGGCCGGGAGCAGTTCTTC. It is translated as CASSAGGREQFF.